Here is one T cell receptor beta chain with its context. Its target is not known. This sample was included in a study of OX40 agonist ivuxolimab in advanced cancers. About the research overall: The dose-escalation cohort had hepatocellular carcinoma, melanoma, renal cell or head and neck cancer. At around 81% male, the cohort had a mean age of about 60 years, ranging from roughly 20 to 79.

Exclusion applied to patients with autoimmune disease history or systemic immunosuppression. Whole-study results and caveats: Researchers report that CD8+ T cells had, on average, more expanded clones than CD4+.

Sequenced by immunoSEQ multiplex PCR; TCRdb stores in-frame clones only, minus some. The table shows tens of thousands of clones, with roughly nine tenths occurring only once. Trimming removed 2 bases from V and 3 bases from J; junction bases left unmatched: 7. Germline V CDR1 and CDR2: SGHAT, FQNNGV. The CDR3 extends over 16 amino acids. The material sequenced was CD4+ or CD8+ T cells sorted from blood, taken in a trial of the OX40 agonist ivuxolimab. The gene calls are TRBV11-2 and TRBJ2-1, with 7 bases aligning to TRBD2. This receptor was obtained from an adult with an advanced solid tumor such as melanoma, head and neck, liver or kidney cancer. The CDR3 here is CASSLLSGTGYNEQFF. CDR3 sequence (DNA): TGTGCCAGCAGCTTACTAAGCGGGACTGGCTACAATGAGCAGTTCTTC.